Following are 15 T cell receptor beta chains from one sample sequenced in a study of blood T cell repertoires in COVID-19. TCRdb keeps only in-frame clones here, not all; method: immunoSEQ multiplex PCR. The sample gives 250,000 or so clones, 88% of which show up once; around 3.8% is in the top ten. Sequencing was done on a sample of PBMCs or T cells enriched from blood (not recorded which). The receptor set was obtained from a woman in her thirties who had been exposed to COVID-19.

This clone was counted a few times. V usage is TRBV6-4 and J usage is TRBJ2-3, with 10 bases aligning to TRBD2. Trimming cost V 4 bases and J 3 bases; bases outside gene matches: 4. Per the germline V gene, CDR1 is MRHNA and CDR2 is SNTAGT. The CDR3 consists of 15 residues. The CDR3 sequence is CASSASAGGTDTQYF. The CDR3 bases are TGTGCCAGCAGTGCCTCAGCGGGAGGGACAGATACGCAGTATTTT.

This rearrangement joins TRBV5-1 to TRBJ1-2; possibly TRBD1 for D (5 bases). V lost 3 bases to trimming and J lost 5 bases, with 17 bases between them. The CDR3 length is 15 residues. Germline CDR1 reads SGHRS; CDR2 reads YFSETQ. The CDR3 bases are TGCGCCAGCAGCTCGGGCCGCTCAGGGTTATATGGCTACACCTTC. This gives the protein CASSSGRSGLYGYTF.

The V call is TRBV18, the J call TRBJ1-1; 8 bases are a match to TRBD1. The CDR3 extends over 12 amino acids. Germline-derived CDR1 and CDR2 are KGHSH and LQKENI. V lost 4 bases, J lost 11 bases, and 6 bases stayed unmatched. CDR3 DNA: TGTGCCAGCTCACTGGACAGGGAGTATGCTTTCTTT. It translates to CASSLDREYAFF.

The CDR3 loop is CASGRGTGGGELFF. CDR3 coding DNA: TGTGCCAGCGGTCGGGGTACTGGTGGAGGGGAGCTGTTTTTT. The chain carries TRBV7-7 and TRBJ2-2, with D perhaps TRBD2 (5 bases). CDR1 SSHAT and CDR2 FNYEAQ come from the germline V gene (reference sequence). CDR3 length: 14 residues. V lost 8 bases and J lost 8, with 18 bases in between.

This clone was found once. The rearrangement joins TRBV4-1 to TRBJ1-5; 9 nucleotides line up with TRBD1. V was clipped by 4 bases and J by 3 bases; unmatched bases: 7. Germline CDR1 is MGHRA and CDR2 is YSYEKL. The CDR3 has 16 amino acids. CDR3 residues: CASSPRGTGPNQPQHF. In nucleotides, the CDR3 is TGCGCCAGCAGCCCGAGAGGGACAGGGCCCAATCAGCCCCAGCATTTT.

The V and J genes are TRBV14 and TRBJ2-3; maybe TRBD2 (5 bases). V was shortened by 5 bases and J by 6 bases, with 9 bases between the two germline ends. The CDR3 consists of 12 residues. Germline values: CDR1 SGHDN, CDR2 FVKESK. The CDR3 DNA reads TGTGCCAGCAGCATAGCGAGGGATACGCAGTATTTT. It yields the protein CASSIARDTQYF. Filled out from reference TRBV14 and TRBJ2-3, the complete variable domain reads EAGVTQFPSHSVIEKGQTVTLRCDPISGHDNLYWYRRVMGKEIKFLLHFVKESKQDESGMPNNRFLAERTGGTYSTLKVQPAELEDSGVYFCASSIARDTQYFGPGTRLTVL.

The CDR3 loop reads CASSQGQMNTEAFF. CDR3 coding DNA: TGTGCCAGCAGCCAAGGACAGATGAACACTGAAGCTTTCTTT. The chain links TRBV3-1 (or the pseudogene TRBV3-2) to TRBJ1-1; TRBD1 might be the D (5 bases). Per the germline V gene, CDR1 is LGHDT and CDR2 is YNNKEL (reference sequence). V was trimmed by 1 base and J by 0 bases, leaving 6 bases between them. The CDR3 is 14 amino acids.

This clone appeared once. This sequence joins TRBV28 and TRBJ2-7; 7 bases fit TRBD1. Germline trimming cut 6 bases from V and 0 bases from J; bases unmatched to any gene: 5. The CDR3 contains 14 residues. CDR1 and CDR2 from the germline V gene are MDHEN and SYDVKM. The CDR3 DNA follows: TGTGCCAGCAGCGGACAGGCGAGCTCCTACGAGCAGTACTTC. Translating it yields CASSGQASSYEQYF.

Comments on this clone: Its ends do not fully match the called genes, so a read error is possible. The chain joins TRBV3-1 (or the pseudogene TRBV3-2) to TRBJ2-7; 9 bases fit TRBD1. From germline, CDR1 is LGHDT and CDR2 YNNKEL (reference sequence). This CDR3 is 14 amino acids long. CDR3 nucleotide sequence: TGTGCCAGCAGACAAGGGACAGGGTACCACGAGCAGTACTTC. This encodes CASRQGTGYHEQYF.

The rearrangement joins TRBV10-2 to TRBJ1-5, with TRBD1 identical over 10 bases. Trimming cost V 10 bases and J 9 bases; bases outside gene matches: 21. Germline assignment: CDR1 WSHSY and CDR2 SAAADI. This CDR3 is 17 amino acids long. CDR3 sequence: CATRTGTGALIQGPQHF. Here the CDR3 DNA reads TGCGCCACTCGGACCGGGACAGGGGCCTTAATTCAGGGGCCCCAGCATTTT.

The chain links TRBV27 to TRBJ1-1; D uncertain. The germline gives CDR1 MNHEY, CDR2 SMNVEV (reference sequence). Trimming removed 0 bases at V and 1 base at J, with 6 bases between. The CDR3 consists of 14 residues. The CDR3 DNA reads TGTGCCAGCAGTTTATCGCCGGGGAACACTGAAGCTTTCTTT. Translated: CASSLSPGNTEAFF.

The CDR3 DNA sequence: TGTGCCAGCAGCCAAGATCCTATAGGCAGCGGGAGGGCTGGTGAGCAGTTCTTC. Translation gives CASSQDPIGSGRAGEQFF. The chain recombines TRBV4-2 with TRBJ2-1; 10 nucleotides line up with TRBD2. CDR3 size: 18 residues. The V and J ends lost 0 bases and 9 bases, in that order; junction bases with no gene match: 14. The germline V gene encodes CDR1 LGHNA and CDR2 YNFKEQ.

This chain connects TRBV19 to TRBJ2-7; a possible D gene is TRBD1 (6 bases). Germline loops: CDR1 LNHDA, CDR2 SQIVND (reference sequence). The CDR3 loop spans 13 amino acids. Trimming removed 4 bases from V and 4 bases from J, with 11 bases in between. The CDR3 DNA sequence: TGTGCCAGTAGTACGATGGACAGATACGAGCAGTACTTC. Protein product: CASSTMDRYEQYF.

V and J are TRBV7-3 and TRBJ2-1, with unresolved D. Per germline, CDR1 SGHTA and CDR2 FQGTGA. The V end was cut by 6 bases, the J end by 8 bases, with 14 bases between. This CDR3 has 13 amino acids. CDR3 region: CASSSRSRDEQFF. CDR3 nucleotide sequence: TGTGCCAGCAGTAGTAGGAGTCGGGATGAGCAGTTCTTC.

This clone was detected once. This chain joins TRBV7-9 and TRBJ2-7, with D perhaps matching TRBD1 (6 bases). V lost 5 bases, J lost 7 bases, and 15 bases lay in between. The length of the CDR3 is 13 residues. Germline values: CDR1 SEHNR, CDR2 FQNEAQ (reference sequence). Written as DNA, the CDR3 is TGTGCCAGCAGCACGATTACAGGGATGGAGCAGTACTTC. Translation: CASSTITGMEQYF.